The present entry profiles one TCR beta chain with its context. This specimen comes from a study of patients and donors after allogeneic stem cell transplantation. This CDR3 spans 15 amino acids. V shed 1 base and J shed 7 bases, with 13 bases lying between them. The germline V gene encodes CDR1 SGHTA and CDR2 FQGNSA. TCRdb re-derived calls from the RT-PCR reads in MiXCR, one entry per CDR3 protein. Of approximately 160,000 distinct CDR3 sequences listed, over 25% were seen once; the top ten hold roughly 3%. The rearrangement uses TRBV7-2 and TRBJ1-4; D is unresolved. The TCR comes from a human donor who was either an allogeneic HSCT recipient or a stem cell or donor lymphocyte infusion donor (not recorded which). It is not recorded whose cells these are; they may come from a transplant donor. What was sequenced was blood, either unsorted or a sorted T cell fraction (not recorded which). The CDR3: CASSLGVGVPEKLFF. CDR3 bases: TGTGCCAGCAGCTTAGGGGTCGGAGTGCCTGAAAAACTGTTTTTT.